This TCR beta chain was sequenced during a study of CD8+CD57+ T cells in acquired aplastic anemia. Genomic DNA was employed as the template in profiling TCR beta VDJ and CDR3. TCRdb passed the reads through MiXCR, listing each CDR3 protein once. Of approximately 120,000 distinct CDR3 sequences in the sample, about two fifths are singletons; the top ten hold about 3%. This clonotype was seen repeatedly, ten times or more. What it binds is unknown. A read error may produce the germline difference seen at one junction end. Patients chosen for sequencing had CD8+CD57+ cells that had expanded, as shown by flow cytometry. Study-wide results and caveats: Patients and controls were found to share 25 to 30 CD8+ CDR3 sequences.

The CDR3 totals 13 residues. Germline CDR1 and CDR2: SGHRS and YFSETQ. Sequencing input: sorted CD4+, CD8+, or CD8+CD57+ T cells (not recorded which) from PBMCs. The TCR was taken from a human donor with aplastic anemia. This chain links TRBV5-1 with TRBJ2-1; D might be TRBD1 (6 bases). The CDR3 region is CASSLAGQGSRVF. The DNA of the CDR3 is TGCGCCAGCAGCTTGGCCGGGCAGGGGTCCAGGGTCTTC.